The rows below give T cell receptor beta chains drawn from one sample of a study of cytomegalovirus exposure and HLA in healthy donors. Some clones are missing from TCRdb's copy, which holds only in-frame ones; the method was immunoSEQ multiplex PCR. There are more than 95,000 clones in the sample; around four fifths occur only once, and 1.5% to 2% lies in the top ten. The sample comprised PBMCs. All receptors derive from a woman between 40 and 55 years old in good health and CMV-seronegative. Both conserved end residues are part of each CDR3. Each record gives: V gene, clone size, J gene, D gene, CDR3 DNA, CDR3 protein. A D gene is named only where the DNA matches it firmly. Not all rows give a size; the values are once, few, many and, for expanded clones, a class.

TRBV4-1,NA,TRBJ1-1,NA,TGCGCCAGCAGCCAAGATTCGAGCCCAGGAACAGATGAAGCTTTCTTT,CASSQDSSPGTDEAFF
TRBV5-6,NA,TRBJ2-3,TRBD2,TGTGCCAGCAGCTCCATGACTAGCGGGACGGGAGATACGCAGTATTTT,CASSSMTSGTGDTQYF
TRBV28,NA,TRBJ2-3,NA,TGTGCCAGCAGTCTGTTCTCAGATACGCAGTATTTT,CASSLFSDTQYF
TRBV5-5,NA,TRBJ2-7,NA,TGTGCCAGCAGCAGGTTACGCCAGGGGGGCGAGCAGTACTTC,CASSRLRQGGEQYF
TRBV19,NA,TRBJ1-5,NA,TGTGCCAGTAGTATAGTACCGGGAAGGGGCAATCAGCCCCAGCATTTT,CASSIVPGRGNQPQHF
TRBV15,NA,TRBJ2-3,TRBD1,TGTGCCACCAGCGGCCGGCGACAGGGACCCACAGATACGCAGTATTTT,CATSGRRQGPTDTQYF
TRBV28,NA,TRBJ2-7,TRBD2,TGTGCCAGCTTGGCAGCGGGGCGGGCTAGCGAGCAGTACTTC,CASLAAGRASEQYF
TRBV7-2,NA,TRBJ1-3,NA,TGTGCCAGCAGCTTAGCCATCTCTGGAAACACCATATATTTT,CASSLAISGNTIYF
TRBV4-3,NA,TRBJ2-6,TRBD1,TGCGCCAGCAGCCAGGGGACAGGGGGAAGGGCTGGGGCCAACGTCCTGACTTTC,CASSQGTGGRAGANVLTF
TRBV6-5,NA,TRBJ2-7,NA,TGTGCCAGCAGTTACCCCTCTCCCCGGAGCGGCGAGCAGTACTTC,CASSYPSPRSGEQYF
TRBV6-1,NA,TRBJ1-4,TRBD1,TGTGCCAGCAGCAGGACAGGGGAACATGAAAAACTGTTTTTT,CASSRTGEHEKLFF
TRBV6-6,NA,TRBJ1-3,TRBD1,TGTGCCAGCAGTTACGACAGGGGACACTCTGGAAACACCATATATTTT,CASSYDRGHSGNTIYF
TRBV6-1,NA,TRBJ1-2,TRBD1,TGTGCCAGCAGTGAACATAACCTGACAGGGGACAAACGATATGGCTACACCTTC,CASSEHNLTGDKRYGYTF
TRBV5-1,NA,TRBJ2-5,NA,TGCGCCAGCAGCTTGGTGGCAGGGGAAGAGACCCAGTACTTC,CASSLVAGEETQYF
TRBV7-3,NA,TRBJ2-1,NA,TGTGCCAGCAGCTTAAACCCAAGCGAGCAGTTCTTC,CASSLNPSEQFF
TRBV5-1,NA,TRBJ2-1,TRBD2,TGCGCCAGCAGCTTGGAGGCTAGCGGGAGCTCCTACAATGAGCAGTTCTTC,CASSLEASGSSYNEQFF
TRBV4-3,NA,TRBJ2-7,TRBD1,TGCGCCAGCAGCCAAGGGGGACAGAGAGGAACTTACGAGCAGTACTTC,CASSQGGQRGTYEQYF
TRBV28,NA,TRBJ2-3,NA,TGTGCCAGCAGTCCTACCGGCACAGATACGCAGTATTTT,CASSPTGTDTQYF
TRBV2,few,TRBJ1-2,TRBD1,TGTGCCAGCGACATTGGGACAGGCTATGGCTACACCTTC,CASDIGTGYGYTF
TRBV5-1,NA,TRBJ1-1,NA,TGCGCCAGCAGACCCGGGGACACATCGGGCGGCACTGAAGCTTTCTTT,CASRPGDTSGGTEAFF
TRBV12-5,NA,TRBJ1-1,NA,TGTGCTAGCAAGGACGGAGGCAACACTGAAGCTTTCTTT,CASKDGGNTEAFF
TRBV5-1,NA,TRBJ1-1,TRBD1,TGCGCCAGCCGGGACAGCGGCACTGAAGCTTTCTTT,CASRDSGTEAFF
TRBV6-5,NA,TRBJ2-7,NA,TGTGCCAGCAGGCTCACCGGGGTTTACTACGAGCAGTACTTC,CASRLTGVYYEQYF
TRBV29-1,NA,TRBJ2-7,NA,TGCAGCGTCGGACGGGGAACCTACGAGCAGTACTTC,CSVGRGTYEQYF